The 11 T cell receptor beta chains below were found in one sample sequenced in a study of T cell responses to AZD1222 COVID-19 vaccine. Profiled with immunoSEQ multiplex PCR; TCRdb holds only in-frame clones, not every one. Here the sample spans 200,000 to 300,000 clones, roughly 93% being singletons. The source material was peripheral blood, sampled on day 0 of AZD1222 vaccination. Receptors were obtained from an adult in good health.

This chain uses TRBV7-8 with TRBJ1-3; D remains unclear. CDR3 length equals 13 residues. Germline V gene sequence: CDR1 SGHVS, CDR2 FQNEAQ. V was cut by 3 bases and J by 3 bases, with 6 bases left in between. The CDR3 sequence: CASSLGGGNTIYF. The CDR3 DNA reads TGTGCCAGCAGCTTGGGTGGTGGAAACACCATATATTTT.

This chain uses TRBV7-8 with TRBJ1-5, with TRBD1 matching 8 bases. With V trimmed by 5 bases and J by 4 bases, 7 bases remained unmatched. Germline CDR1 is SGHVS and CDR2 is FQNEAQ. The CDR3 length is 15 residues. CDR3 sequence reads: CASSIGYRGNQPQHF. The CDR3 nucleotides read TGTGCCAGCAGCATAGGATACAGGGGGAATCAGCCCCAGCATTTT.

This clone was counted once. V gene TRBV4-1 combines with J gene TRBJ2-7, with D unresolved. This CDR3 comprises 13 residues. Germline-derived CDR1 and CDR2 are MGHRA and YSYEKL. The V end lost 4 bases, the J end lost 3 bases, and 10 bases lay between the germline ends. CDR3 loop: CASSRTRRYEQYF. In nucleotides, the CDR3 is TGCGCCAGCAGCCGGACCCGACGCTACGAGCAGTACTTC.

The chain uses TRBV2 and TRBJ2-7, with 7 bases aligning to TRBD1. Germline V gene lookup returns CDR1 SNHLY and CDR2 FYNNEI. The ends lost 7 bases at V and 0 bases at J; junction bases unmatched: 9. This CDR3 is 15 amino acids long. The CDR3 spells CASNYPGQSSYEQYF. The CDR3 DNA sequence: TGTGCCAGCAACTACCCGGGACAGAGCTCCTACGAGCAGTACTTC. Filled out from reference TRBV2 and TRBJ2-7, the complete variable domain reads EPEVTQTPSHQVTQMGQEVILRCVPISNHLYFYWYRQILGQKVEFLVSFYNNEISEKSEIFDDQFSVERPDGSNFTLKIRSTKLEDSAMYFCASNYPGQSSYEQYFGPGTRLTVT.

V and J are TRBV5-1 and TRBJ2-3; perhaps TRBD1 as D (6 bases). V was trimmed by 4 bases and J by 0 bases, leaving 15 bases between them. The CDR3 consists of 16 residues. Germline values: CDR1 SGHRS, CDR2 YFSETQ. CDR3 nucleotide sequence: TGCGCCAGCAGCCCGGTTGGGGGCGCTAGCACAGATACGCAGTATTTT. Its translation: CASSPVGGASTDTQYF.

The chain carries TRBV5-4 and TRBJ1-1; 7 bases map to TRBD1. The CDR3 extends over 15 amino acids. With 4 bases clipped from V and 1 base from J, the junction kept 7 bases outside the gene matches. Germline V gives CDR1 SGHNT, CDR2 YYREEE (reference sequence). The CDR3 nucleotides are TGTGCCAGCAGCCCTCAAGAGGGGGCGAACACTGAAGCTTTCTTT. Translation: CASSPQEGANTEAFF.

V usage is TRBV27 and J usage is TRBJ2-7; 8 bases match TRBD1. CDR1 is MNHEY and CDR2 is SMNVEV in the germline V gene (reference sequence). J was trimmed by 0 bases and V by 5 bases; bases with no gene match: 6. The CDR3 consists of 15 residues. The CDR3 region is CASSPRTGSSYEQYF. CDR3 DNA: TGTGCCAGCAGTCCGCGGACAGGGAGCTCCTACGAGCAGTACTTC.

The genes are TRBV12-3 or TRBV12-4 and TRBJ1-6; D remains ambiguous. Trimming removed 5 bases from V and 9 bases from J, with 8 bases in between. The CDR3 extends over 12 amino acids. CDR3 in amino acids: CASSPRGSPLHF. In nucleotides, the CDR3 is TGTGCCAGCAGTCCGCGGGGTTCACCCCTCCACTTT.

The V gene is TRBV12-3 or TRBV12-4, the J gene TRBJ2-1; D possibly corresponds to TRBD2 (5 bases). Deletions cut 8 bases from V and 14 bases from J, with 19 bases between. This CDR3 comprises 12 residues. CDR3 residues: CASGLSGGEKFF. The CDR3, as DNA: TGTGCCAGCGGGCTCTCGGGTGGGGAGAAGTTCTTC.

The chain is built from TRBV24-1 and TRBJ2-3; D is possibly TRBD1 or TRBD2 (6 bases each). With 1 base removed from V and 7 bases from J, the gap between germline ends came to 14 bases. The CDR3 covers 15 residues. In germline, CDR1 is KGHDR, CDR2 SFDVKD. The CDR3 protein is CATSDLGGNRNTQYF. The CDR3 nucleotides are TGTGCCACCAGTGATTTAGGGGGGAATAGGAATACGCAGTATTTT.

As for this clone: At the DNA level, this CDR3 is encoded by other sequences in the same sample as well. The chain employs TRBV19 and TRBJ1-1; 9 positions match TRBD1. V was pared by 3 bases and J by 4 bases, with 3 bases of the junction left unmatched. CDR3 length: 14 amino acids. Per the germline V gene, CDR1 is LNHDA and CDR2 is SQIVND (reference sequence). The CDR3 DNA sequence: TGTGCCAGTAGTATCCGACAGGGGGGCACTGAAGCTTTCTTT. As protein: CASSIRQGGTEAFF.